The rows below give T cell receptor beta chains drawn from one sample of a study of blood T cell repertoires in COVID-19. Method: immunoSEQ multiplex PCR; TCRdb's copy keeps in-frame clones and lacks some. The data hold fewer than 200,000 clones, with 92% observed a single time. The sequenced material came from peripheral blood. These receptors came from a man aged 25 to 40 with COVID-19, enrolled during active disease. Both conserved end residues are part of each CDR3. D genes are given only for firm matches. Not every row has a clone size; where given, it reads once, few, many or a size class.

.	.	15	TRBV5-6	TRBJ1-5	CASSLNVHSNQPQHF	TGTGCCAGCAGCTTGAACGTACATAGCAATCAGCCCCAGCATTTT
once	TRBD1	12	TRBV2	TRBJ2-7	CASRTGVGEQYF	TGTGCCAGCAGAACAGGGGTGGGTGAGCAGTACTTC
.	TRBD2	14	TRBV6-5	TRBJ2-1	CASSYGGSYNEQFF	TGTGCCAGCAGCTACGGGGGGTCCTACAATGAGCAGTTCTTC
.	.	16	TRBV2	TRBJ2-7	CASSDEGLIDRYEQYF	TGTGCCAGCAGTGACGAGGGACTGATAGACCGGTACGAGCAGTACTTC
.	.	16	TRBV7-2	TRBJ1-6	CASSSEALNYNSPLHF	TGTGCCAGCAGCTCCGAAGCGCTAAACTATAATTCACCCCTCCACTTT
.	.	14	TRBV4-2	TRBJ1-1	CASSQRQQNTEAFF	TGTGCCAGCAGCCAACGACAGCAGAACACTGAAGCTTTCTTT
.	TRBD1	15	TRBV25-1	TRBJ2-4	CASSETGGGKNIQYF	TGTGCCAGCAGTGAAACAGGGGGCGGCAAAAACATTCAGTACTTC
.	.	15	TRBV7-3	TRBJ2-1	CASSLNSNSYNEQFF	TGTGCCAGCAGCTTAAACAGTAACTCCTACAATGAGCAGTTCTTC
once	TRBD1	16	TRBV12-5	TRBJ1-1	CASGLDGQGANTEAFF	TGTGCTAGTGGTTTGGACGGACAGGGGGCGAACACTGAAGCTTTCTTT
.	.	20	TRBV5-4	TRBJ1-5	CASSLRTGPEGDSGNQPQHF	TGTGCCAGCAGCTTGAGGACCGGCCCCGAGGGAGATAGCGGCAATCAGCCCCAGCATTTT
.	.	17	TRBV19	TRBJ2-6	CASSIDPGLAGANVLTF	TGTGCCAGTAGTATAGATCCGGGTCTGGCTGGGGCCAACGTCCTGACTTTC
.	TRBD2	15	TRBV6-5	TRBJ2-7	CASRPSGASSYEQYF	TGTGCCAGCAGGCCTAGCGGGGCAAGCTCCTACGAGCAGTACTTC
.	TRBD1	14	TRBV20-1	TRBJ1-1	CSASTGTGGLGAFF	TGCAGTGCTAGTACCGGGACAGGGGGCTTAGGAGCTTTCTTT
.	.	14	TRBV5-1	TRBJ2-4	CASSPSGVQNIQYF	TGCGCCAGCAGCCCCTCGGGGGTGCAAAACATTCAGTACTTC
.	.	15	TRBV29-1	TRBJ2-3	CSVEDRRDSTDTQYF	TGCAGCGTTGAAGATCGGAGAGACTCCACAGATACGCAGTATTTT
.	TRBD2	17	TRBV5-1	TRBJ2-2	CASSSLAGSFNTGELFF	TGCGCCAGCAGCTCACTAGCGGGGTCCTTCAACACCGGGGAGCTGTTTTTT
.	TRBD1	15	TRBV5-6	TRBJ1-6	CASSFGTGGQSPLHF	TGTGCCAGCAGCTTTGGGACAGGGGGCCAGTCACCCCTCCACTTT
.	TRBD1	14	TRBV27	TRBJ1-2	CASSLGQGVYGYTF	TGTGCCAGCAGCCTAGGACAGGGGGTCTATGGCTACACCTTC
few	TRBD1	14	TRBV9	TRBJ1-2	CASTLEGQGLTYTF	TGTGCCAGCACGTTAGAGGGACAGGGCTTGACCTACACCTTC
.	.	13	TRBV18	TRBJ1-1	CASSPSPGTEAFF	TGTGCCAGCTCACCCTCCCCCGGGACAGAAGCTTTCTTT
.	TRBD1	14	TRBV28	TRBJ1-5	CASSRDRGGQPQHF	TGTGCCAGCAGCCGCGACAGGGGAGGTCAGCCCCAGCATTTT
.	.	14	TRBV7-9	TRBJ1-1	CASSLAGAHTEAFF	TGTGCCAGCAGCTTAGCAGGGGCGCACACTGAAGCTTTCTTT
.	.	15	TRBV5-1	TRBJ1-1	CASSPGWGQDTEAFF	TGCGCCAGCAGCCCGGGGTGGGGGCAGGACACTGAAGCTTTCTTT